The 32 T cell receptor beta chains presented below share a single source sample, sequenced in a study of shared clonotypes between healthy human individuals. Repertoires were generated with immunoSEQ multiplex PCR, while TCRdb's copy carries only in-frame clones and drops some. Of a few hundred thousand clones detected, roughly 96% appear once; the ten largest clones hold about 0.11%. In the naive CD8 group, cells lacked CD45RO and were positively selected for CCR7, so terminally differentiated effector memory CD45RA+ cells were left out. Sequenced: naive CD8+ T cells sorted from blood. The receptors originated from a woman between 25 and 40 years old in good health.

Comment on this clone: Within the sample, other DNA sequences also encode this same CDR3. The chain links TRBV27 to TRBJ2-3; D gene uncertain. Per germline, CDR1 MNHEY and CDR2 SMNVEV (reference sequence). The CDR3 runs 15 residues. V lost 1 base, J lost 0 bases, and 8 bases lay in between. The CDR3 coding sequence is TGTGCCAGCAGTTTATGGGGTCCTAGCACAGATACGCAGTATTTT. This sequence encodes CASSLWGPSTDTQYF.

The chain has TRBV19 and TRBJ2-7; 12 bases map to TRBD2. V trimming: 5 bases; J trimming: 2 bases; junction bases outside the gene matches: 4. There are 15 residues in the CDR3. CDR1 LNHDA and CDR2 SQIVND come from the germline V gene (reference sequence). CDR3 nucleotides: TGTGCCAGTAGTGTTCTAGCGGGAGGGACCTACGAGCAGTACTTC. The encoded protein is CASSVLAGGTYEQYF.

V gene TRBV9 combines with J gene TRBJ1-4; D possibly corresponds to TRBD1 (5 bases). The CDR3 runs to 20 residues. Looked up from germline, CDR1 is SGDLS and CDR2 is YYNGEE. The V end lost 0 bases, the J end lost 5 bases, and 26 bases lay between the germline ends. Here the CDR3 reads CASSVDDGGEARPENEKLFF. The CDR3, as DNA: TGTGCCAGCAGCGTAGATGATGGGGGGGAAGCCCGGCCTGAAAATGAAAAACTGTTTTTT.

V usage is TRBV4-1 and J usage is TRBJ1-3; a possible D gene is TRBD1 (5 bases). The CDR3 contains 15 residues. CDR1 is MGHRA and CDR2 is YSYEKL in the germline V gene. The germline V and J ends were trimmed by 0 bases and 7 bases, with 13 bases remaining between them. CDR3 residues: CASSQETRKGNTIYF. In nucleotides, the CDR3 is TGCGCCAGCAGCCAAGAAACCCGTAAGGGGAACACCATATATTTT.

This clone was counted only a few times. The CDR3 region is CASSGTAGSNEQFF. The CDR3 bases are TGCGCCAGCAGTGGGACCGCCGGGTCCAATGAGCAGTTCTTC. The chain links TRBV10-2 to TRBJ2-1; D uncertain. Deletions cut 4 bases from V and 6 bases from J, with 13 bases between. The CDR3 is 14 amino acids. Germline V gene lookup returns CDR1 WSHSY and CDR2 SAAADI.

The chain combines TRBV28 with TRBJ2-3; D call uncertain. V shed 5 bases and J shed 4 bases, with 10 bases lying between them. Germline assignment: CDR1 MDHEN and CDR2 SYDVKM. The CDR3 contains 13 residues. The CDR3 spells CASSLLSSDTQYF. CDR3 DNA: TGTGCCAGCAGTCTCCTGTCCTCAGATACGCAGTATTTT.

This chain links TRBV19 with TRBJ1-5, with D possibly matching TRBD1 (6 bases). The CDR3 runs 15 residues. Between the trimmed V and J ends, which lost 5 bases and 7 bases, there was a span of 18 bases. From germline, CDR1 is LNHDA and CDR2 SQIVND (reference sequence). Written as DNA, the CDR3 is TGTGCCAGTAGTCTCGGGGGCGCCGATGGGCAGCCCCAGCATTTT. The encoded protein is CASSLGGADGQPQHF.

The gene calls are TRBV5-6 and TRBJ2-5; no firm D call. TRBJ2-7 matches the DNA end more closely, so the J call is doubtful. Germline lookup yields CDR1 SGHDT and CDR2 YYEEEE. The CDR3 sequence is 13 residues long. DNA of the CDR3: TGTGCCAGCAGCTTGGGAAAGTCCTACGAGCAGTACTTC. Amino acids: CASSLGKSYEQYF.

V gene TRBV7-9 combines with J gene TRBJ2-3, with TRBD2 matching 7 bases. Germline trimming cut 5 bases from V and 0 bases from J; bases unmatched to any gene: 2. Germline V lookup: CDR1 SEHNR, CDR2 FQNEAQ (reference sequence). The CDR3 is made up of 14 amino acids. The CDR3 nucleotides are TGTGCCAGCAGCGGGGGGGTCAGCACAGATACGCAGTATTTT. This codes for CASSGGVSTDTQYF.

This sequence joins TRBV5-4 and TRBJ1-2; D remains unclear. The germline V and J ends were trimmed by 0 bases and 5 bases, with 8 bases remaining between them. CDR1 SGHNT and CDR2 YYREEE come from the germline V gene (reference sequence). The CDR3 loop spans 13 amino acids. The CDR3 region is CASSLDPVYGYTF. In DNA form, the CDR3 reads TGTGCCAGCAGCTTGGACCCAGTATATGGCTACACCTTC.

DNA for the CDR3: TGTGCCAGCAGTTACAGCGGGTCCTCTCCGGGGGAGCAGTACTTC. Its translation is CASSYSGSSPGEQYF. This chain links TRBV6-5 with TRBJ2-7; D might be TRBD2 (6 bases). Trimming stripped 2 bases from V and 7 bases from J, with 18 bases between. CDR1 is MNHEY and CDR2 is SVGAGI in the germline V gene. This CDR3 region has 15 residues.

The chain links TRBV27 to TRBJ2-1; 11 bases map to TRBD2. This CDR3 is 15 amino acids long. Germline V lookup: CDR1 MNHEY, CDR2 SMNVEV (reference sequence). With 3 bases clipped from V and 7 bases from J, the junction kept 5 bases outside the gene matches. The CDR3 DNA reads TGTGCCAGCAGTTTGCGACTAGCGGGACCGAATGAGCAGTTCTTC. It encodes CASSLRLAGPNEQFF.

The chain links TRBV28 to TRBJ2-1; D uncertain. The CDR3 has 14 residues. Germline loops: CDR1 MDHEN, CDR2 SYDVKM. Trimming left V 7 bases short and J 8 bases short, with 18 bases between. The CDR3 nucleotides read TGTGCCAGCACTCCCCTACAACTCCAGGATGAGCAGTTCTTC. Translation gives CASTPLQLQDEQFF. Full variable domain (outside the CDR3, taken from reference TRBV28 and TRBJ2-1): DVKVTQSSRYLVKRTGEKVFLECVQDMDHENMFWYRQDPGLGLRLIYFSYDVKMKEKGDIPEGYSVSREKKERFSLILESASTNQTSMYLCASTPLQLQDEQFFGPGTRLTVL.

This clone was seen just once. The chain recombines TRBV7-8 with TRBJ2-7; D is unclear. V dropped 5 bases and J dropped 6 bases, with 14 bases sitting between them. This CDR3 has 13 amino acids. CDR1 is SGHVS and CDR2 is FQNEAQ in the germline V gene. The CDR3 DNA reads TGTGCCAGCAGCCGCCCCCTAGTCCCCGAGCAGTACTTC. Translation: CASSRPLVPEQYF.

With regard to this clone: Additional DNA sequences in this sample encode the identical CDR3. The chain combines TRBV9 with TRBJ2-1; the match to TRBD2 covers 7 bases. CDR1 and CDR2 from the germline V gene are SGDLS and YYNGEE. This CDR3 comprises 12 residues. Trimming cost V 2 bases and J 8 bases; bases outside gene matches: 1. The DNA for the CDR3 is TGTGCCAGCAGCGTTGGGGGGGATGAGCAGTTCTTC. Translating gives CASSVGGDEQFF.

The chain employs TRBV7-9 and TRBJ2-7, with D possibly matching TRBD2 (6 bases). Trimming took off 7 bases at V and 3 bases at J, with 13 bases between the two ends. The CDR3 has 13 amino acids. CDR1 and CDR2 (germline): SEHNR, FQNEAQ (reference sequence). The CDR3 sequence: CASTPGVRYEQYF. The CDR3 DNA is TGTGCCAGCACTCCGGGAGTGCGCTACGAGCAGTACTTC.

This chain joins TRBV11-1 and TRBJ2-7, with D maybe TRBD1 (6 bases). This CDR3 comprises 13 residues. With 8 bases removed from V and 1 base from J, the gap between germline ends came to 12 bases. Germline V gene data show CDR1 as SGHAT and CDR2 as FQDESV (reference sequence). The DNA of the CDR3 is TGTGCCAGCGGCCACAGGGAATCCTACGAGCAGTACTTC. It codes for CASGHRESYEQYF.

This chain links TRBV19 with TRBJ1-1; 7 bases align to TRBD1. Germline CDR1 LNHDA, CDR2 SQIVND (reference sequence). V lost 6 bases to trimming and J lost 6 bases; unmatched junction nucleotides: 7. This CDR3 contains 13 residues. The CDR3 DNA reads TGTGCCAGTAGGGGGACAGCTCGCGCTGAAGCTTTCTTT. Its translation is CASRGTARAEAFF.

The CDR3 nucleotides read TGTGCCAGCAGTTTAAAACTTACTAATGAGCAGTTCTTC. Its translation is CASSLKLTNEQFF. This chain links TRBV27 with TRBJ2-1; D unclear. The V end was cut by 2 bases, the J end by 7 bases, with 9 bases between. The germline CDR1 and CDR2 sequences are MNHEY and SMNVEV (reference sequence). The CDR3 has 13 amino acids.

The V and J genes are TRBV6-1 and TRBJ1-2, with 7 bases matching TRBD1. This CDR3 has 14 amino acids. Germline assignment: CDR1 MNHNS and CDR2 SASEGT. The V segment lost 6 bases and the J segment 2 bases; nucleotides outside the gene matches: 6. This CDR3 reads CASRHRGLNYGYTF. CDR3 DNA: TGTGCCAGCAGGCACAGGGGACTGAACTATGGCTACACCTTC.

The J gene is TRBJ2-7, the V gene TRBV19; D may be TRBD1 (6 bases). The CDR3 runs to 16 residues. V was pared by 5 bases and J by 3 bases, with 20 bases between. CDR1 and CDR2 (germline): LNHDA, SQIVND (reference sequence). The CDR3 DNA reads as TGTGCCAGTAGTCCGGAGCCACAGGGAGAGCTCTACGAGCAGTACTTC. Translated: CASSPEPQGELYEQYF.

CDR3 sequence (DNA): TGTGCCAGCAGTAAACCCGGGACAGCGTATGGCTACACCTTC. This translates into CASSKPGTAYGYTF. V is TRBV11-2 and J is TRBJ1-2, with 7 bases lining up with TRBD1. The germline V gene encodes CDR1 SGHAT and CDR2 FQNNGV. The CDR3 totals 14 residues. After removal of 6 bases from V and 5 bases from J, the junction contained 9 bases not matched to a gene.

The V and J genes are TRBV5-6 and TRBJ2-7; no firm D call. The CDR3 totals 14 residues. In germline, CDR1 is SGHDT, CDR2 YYEEEE. Trimming shortened V by 3 bases and J by 7 bases, and 17 bases separated the two germline ends. The CDR3 DNA is TGTGCCAGCAGCTCTCAAACCCACGCCGGGGAGCAGTACTTC. Protein: CASSSQTHAGEQYF. Full variable domain (missing parts from reference TRBV5-6 and TRBJ2-7): DAGVTQSPTHLIKTRGQQVTLRCSPKSGHDTVSWYQQALGQGPQFIFQYYEEEERQRGNFPDRFSGHQFPNYSSELNVNALLLGDSALYLCASSSQTHAGEQYFGPGTRLTVT.

The V gene is TRBV4-1, the J gene TRBJ1-2; unclear D gene. This CDR3 has 16 amino acids. V was cut by 0 bases and J by 1 base, with 12 bases left in between. Germline CDR1 is MGHRA and CDR2 is YSYEKL. The chain's CDR3 is CASSQDGEELNYGYTF. CDR3 nucleotide sequence: TGCGCCAGCAGCCAAGATGGCGAGGAACTTAACTATGGCTACACCTTC.

DNA for the CDR3: TGTGCCACCAGCAGTAGACTAGCGGGAGGGCCGGGTGAGCAGTACTTC. Amino acid sequence: CATSSRLAGGPGEQYF. J is TRBJ2-7 and V is TRBV15; 14 bases fit TRBD2. CDR1 is LNHNV and CDR2 is YYDKDF in the germline V gene (reference sequence). V shed 3 bases, J shed 7 bases, and the junction held 8 bases outside the gene matches. CDR3 length: 16 residues.

Of note for this clone: The same CDR3 is also encoded by other DNA sequences in this sample. The rearrangement uses TRBV19 and TRBJ2-5; D gene uncertain. V shed 0 bases and J shed 7 bases, with 3 bases lying between them. CDR1 and CDR2 from the germline V gene are LNHDA and SQIVND (reference sequence). This CDR3 has 11 amino acids. DNA for the CDR3: TGTGCCAGTAGTATAGAAGGGACCCAGTACTTC. It is translated as CASSIEGTQYF.

The CDR3 nucleotides are TGTGCCAGCAGCTTAGCGGTCCACGAGCAGTACTTC. This codes for CASSLAVHEQYF. The chain has TRBV7-9 and TRBJ2-7; D is ambiguous. Germline V gene data show CDR1 as SEHNR and CDR2 as FQNEAQ (reference sequence). The CDR3 is 12 amino acids. V was trimmed by 0 bases and J by 5 bases, leaving 5 bases between them.

This sequence joins TRBV7-9 and TRBJ2-3, with D uncertain. Per germline, CDR1 SEHNR and CDR2 FQNEAQ (reference sequence). V lost 1 base and J 4 bases, leaving 12 bases between the germline ends. This CDR3 is built from 15 residues. The CDR3 sequence is CASSLDGVHPDTQYF. Written as DNA, the CDR3 is TGTGCCAGCAGCTTAGATGGCGTCCACCCAGATACGCAGTATTTT.

The CDR3 nucleotides read TGTGCCAGTGGTTATGGCTACACCTTC. Translation gives CASGYGYTF. V is TRBV28 and J is TRBJ1-2, with D uncertain. Germline values: CDR1 MDHEN, CDR2 SYDVKM. Trimming removed 9 bases at V and 5 bases at J, with 4 bases between. This CDR3 spans 9 amino acids.

The rearrangement joins TRBV27 to TRBJ2-5; TRBD2 matches at 8 bases. J was trimmed by 5 bases and V by 1 base; bases with no gene match: 6. CDR1 and CDR2 (germline): MNHEY, SMNVEV (reference sequence). The CDR3 runs to 15 residues. The CDR3 DNA reads as TGTGCCAGCAGTTTATTCAGCGGGAGTCAGGAGACCCAGTACTTC. It translates to CASSLFSGSQETQYF.

The rearrangement uses TRBV2 and TRBJ2-1; 15 bases agree with TRBD2. Trimming removed 4 bases from V and 4 bases from J; junction bases left unmatched: 2. Germline-derived CDR1 and CDR2 are SNHLY and FYNNEI. The CDR3 loop spans 16 amino acids. This CDR3 is CASSGTSGREYNEQFF. CDR3 sequence (DNA): TGTGCCAGCAGTGGGACTAGCGGGAGGGAATACAATGAGCAGTTCTTC.

V and J are TRBV7-9 and TRBJ1-1, with 12 positions matching TRBD1. Germline values: CDR1 SEHNR, CDR2 FQNEAQ (reference sequence). V lost 5 bases, J lost 1 base, and 11 bases stayed unmatched. The CDR3 totals 18 residues. CDR3 sequence (DNA): TGTGCCAGCAGCGGCTCCCGGGACAGGGGGCGGGGGAACACTGAAGCTTTCTTT. Translating it yields CASSGSRDRGRGNTEAFF.